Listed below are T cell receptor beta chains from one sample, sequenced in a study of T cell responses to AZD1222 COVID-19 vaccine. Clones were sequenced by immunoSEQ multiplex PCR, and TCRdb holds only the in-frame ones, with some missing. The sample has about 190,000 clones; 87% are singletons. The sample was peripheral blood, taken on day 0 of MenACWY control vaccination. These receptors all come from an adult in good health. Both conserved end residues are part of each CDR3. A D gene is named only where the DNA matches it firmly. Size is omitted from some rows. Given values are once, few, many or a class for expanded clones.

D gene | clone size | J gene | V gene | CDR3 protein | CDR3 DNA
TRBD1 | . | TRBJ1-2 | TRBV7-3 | CASSFDRGSYGYTF | TGTGCCAGCAGCTTCGACAGGGGCTCCTATGGCTACACCTTC
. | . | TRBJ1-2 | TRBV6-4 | CASSDSPGRFGYTF | TGTGCCAGCAGTGACTCCCCAGGGCGCTTCGGCTACACCTTC
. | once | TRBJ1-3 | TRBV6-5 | CASSSPQVSGNTIYF | TGTGCCAGCAGTTCCCCACAGGTTTCTGGAAACACCATATATTTT
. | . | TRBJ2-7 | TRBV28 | CASGGSTYEQYF | TGTGCCAGCGGGGGGTCGACCTACGAGCAGTACTTC
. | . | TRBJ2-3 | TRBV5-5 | CASSWRAGRDSTDTQYF | TGTGCCAGCAGTTGGCGAGCCGGCCGGGACAGCACAGATACGCAGTATTTT
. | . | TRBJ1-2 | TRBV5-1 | CASSETNGYTF | TGCGCCAGCAGCGAAACCAATGGCTACACCTTC
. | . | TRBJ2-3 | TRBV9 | CASSVGLDATQYF | TGTGCCAGCAGCGTAGGCCTAGACGCTACGCAGTATTTT
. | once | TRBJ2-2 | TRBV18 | CASSPSEGRNTGELFF | TGTGCCAGCTCACCAAGCGAAGGAAGGAACACCGGGGAGCTGTTTTTT
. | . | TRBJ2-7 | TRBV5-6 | CASSLRQYYEQYF | TGTGCCAGCAGCTTGCGACAGTACTACGAGCAGTACTTC
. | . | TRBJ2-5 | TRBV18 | CASSPSTKETQYF | TGTGCCAGCTCACCGTCCACCAAAGAGACCCAGTACTTC
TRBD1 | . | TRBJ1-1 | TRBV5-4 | CASSKDRAPMNTEAFF | TGTGCCAGCAGCAAGGACAGGGCGCCAATGAACACTGAAGCTTTCTTT
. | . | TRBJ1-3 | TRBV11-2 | CASSTITAGVGNTIYF | TGTGCCAGCAGCACAATCACCGCGGGGGTGGGAAACACCATATATTTT
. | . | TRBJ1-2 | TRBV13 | CASSQTGRMDYGYTF | TGTGCCAGCAGCCAAACGGGACGCATGGACTATGGCTACACCTTC
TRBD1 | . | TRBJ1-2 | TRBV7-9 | CASSSPPTDRVVNYGYTF | TGTGCCAGCAGCTCCCCCCCCACGGACAGGGTAGTTAACTATGGCTACACCTTC
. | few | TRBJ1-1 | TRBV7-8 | CASSQVRTEAFF | TGTGCCAGCAGCCAAGTTCGGACTGAAGCTTTCTTT
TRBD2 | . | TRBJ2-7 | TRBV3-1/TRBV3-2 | CASSQAGGTYEQYF | TGTGCCAGCAGCCAAGCGGGGGGAACCTACGAGCAGTACTTC
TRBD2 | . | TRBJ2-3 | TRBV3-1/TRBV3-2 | CASSHYLPGLTYTDTQYF | TGTGCCAGCAGCCACTACCTTCCGGGACTAACATACACAGATACGCAGTATTTT
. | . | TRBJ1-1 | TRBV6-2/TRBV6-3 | CASSYGLVMNTEAFF | TGTGCCAGCAGTTATGGGTTAGTGATGAACACTGAAGCTTTCTTT
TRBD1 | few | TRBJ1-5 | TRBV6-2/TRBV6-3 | CASSRPSRGYPPSVPNQPQHF | TGTGCCAGCAGTCGTCCGTCCAGGGGGTACCCCCCCTCCGTTCCGAATCAGCCCCAGCATTTT
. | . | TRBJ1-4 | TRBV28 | CASSLPTLGGNEKLFF | TGTGCCAGCAGTTTACCGACTCTTGGGGGTAATGAAAAACTGTTTTTT
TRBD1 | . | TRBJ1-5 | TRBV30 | CAWSQGAGGNQPQHF | TGTGCCTGGAGCCAGGGGGCTGGGGGCAATCAGCCCCAGCATTTT
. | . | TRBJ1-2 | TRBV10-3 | CAISELNREQIYGYTF | TGTGCCATCAGTGAGCTCAATCGGGAGCAAATTTATGGCTACACCTTC
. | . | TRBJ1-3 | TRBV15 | CATSDSISGNTIYF | TGTGCCACCAGCGATTCTATCTCTGGAAACACCATATATTTT
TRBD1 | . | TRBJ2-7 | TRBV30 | CAWSGGQGAFSSYEQYF | TGTGCCTGGAGTGGGGGACAGGGCGCGTTCAGCTCCTACGAGCAGTACTTC
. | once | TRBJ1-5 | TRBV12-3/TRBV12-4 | CASMREGNQPQHF | TGTGCCAGCATGAGGGAAGGCAATCAGCCCCAGCATTTT
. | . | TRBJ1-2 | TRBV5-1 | CASSLDGQGSYGYTF | TGCGCCAGCAGCTTGGACGGCCAGGGGTCCTATGGCTACACCTTC
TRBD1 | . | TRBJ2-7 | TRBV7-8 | CASSLGGTGAGYEQYF | TGTGCCAGCAGCTTAGGAGGGACAGGGGCCGGCTACGAGCAGTACTTC